The present TCR beta chain was sequenced within a study of shared clonotypes between healthy human individuals. Study details: Three plates were used per donor for CD4 naive, three for CD4 memory, two for CD8 naive and one for CD8 memory. Study findings and constraints: Sharing of clonotypes among donors was expected to vary with sequencing depth. Relative to their counterparts shared across all four donors, non-shared clonotypes exhibited diminished generation probabilities.

CDR3 length: 13 residues. V was pared by 1 base and J by 6 bases, with 10 bases between. From germline, CDR1 is SEHNR and CDR2 FQNEAQ (reference sequence). The donor population consisted of healthy HIV-negative adults with no recent acute infections or vaccinations. Assay used: immunoSEQ multiplex PCR; TCRdb lists only in-frame clones, some missing. The sample holds over a million clones, about 84% seen once. Points on this clone: The target antigen is unknown.

This TCR was sampled from a man between 18 and 35 years old in good health. Some clones in this sample may be carry-over from other donors' samples. The genes are TRBV7-9 and TRBJ2-7; D could derive from TRBD1 or TRBD2 (5 bases each). Sequencing input: memory CD4+ T cells from PBMCs. The sample's subset: CD45RA-negative fraction. Here the CDR3 DNA reads TGTGCCAGCAGCTTAGGGGACGTGAGCGAGCAGTACTTC. Translation: CASSLGDVSEQYF.